This paragraph covers one T cell receptor beta chain sequence. What it recognizes is unknown. The sample belongs to a study of CD8 T cells in ankylosing spondylitis. TCRdb processed the 5' RACE reads anew with MiXCR; each CDR3 protein has one entry. Among a few hundred thousand distinct CDR3 sequences listed, 18% were seen once. Whole-study findings and limits: Within matched ankylosing spondylitis synovial fluid, disease-linked clones were reportedly significantly enriched. The study identified a TCR beta motif of several highly homologous variants that appeared characteristic of ankylosing spondylitis blood.

Trimming took 6 bases from V and 2 from J; bases not matched to a gene: 4. The CDR3 is 13 residues long. The germline V gene encodes CDR1 ENHRY and CDR2 SYGVKD. Specimen: blood, either unsorted or a sorted T cell fraction (not recorded which). This receptor was taken from a male donor with ankylosing spondylitis or in good health (not recorded which). The chain joins TRBV10-3 to TRBJ2-7, with 7 bases identical to TRBD1. The DNA for the CDR3 is TGTGCCATCAGGGACAGGACCACCTACGAGCAGTACTTC. Its translation: CAIRDRTTYEQYF.